This record concerns one TCR beta chain sequence. The antigen is unknown. Germline assignment: CDR1 SGDLS and CDR2 YYNGEE. This CDR3 is 13 amino acids long. V gave up 4 bases and J gave up 5 bases; unmatched junction bases: 4. The sample is drawn from a study of cytomegalovirus exposure and HLA in healthy donors. Overall study: A prior analysis found 117 million unique TCR beta sequences from around 200 million T cells.

A multiplex PCR was run with 60 Vbeta primers and 13 Jbeta primers. In the original workflow: Per a later analysis, the number of unique TCR beta chains was roughly 87 million, of which some 10 million were shared. The data were produced by immunoSEQ multiplex PCR, yet TCRdb's version contains in-frame clones alone and is incomplete. The DNA was the basis for D and trimming; V, J and clone size are from that table. The sample comprises about 74,000 clones, approximately 70% of which are singletons, and 11% rests with the top ten. Overall study findings and caveats: Later genetic work tied a missense DCLRE1C variant to beta-chain V and J trimming.

This sequence joins TRBV9 and TRBJ1-1; the match to TRBD1 covers 8 bases. This clonotype was sampled from a woman aged 40 to 49 in good health and CMV-seropositive. The sample comprised PBMCs. CDR3 region: CASSPQGGTEAFF. The CDR3 DNA follows: TGTGCCAGCAGCCCACAGGGGGGGACTGAAGCTTTCTTT.